This TCR beta chain originates from a study of Ad26.COV2.S vaccination and SARS-CoV-2 variants (TCRdb year 2021). For the study in its entirety: Vaccine-arm donors came from COV1001, a multicentre, randomized, double-blind, placebo-controlled phase I-IIa trial of Ad26.COV2.S in healthy adults. Ad26.COV2.S was administered intramuscularly at 5 x 10^10 or 1 x 10^11 viral particles, either as a single shot or as two shots given 56 days apart. A total of around 32 samples were included in the TCR-sequenced set, comprising around 19 Ad26.COV2.S vaccine recipients, 5 placebo recipients and 8 SARS-CoV-2 convalescent individuals. TCRbeta repertoire sequencing was used to assess the specificity and breadth of SARS-CoV-2-reactive T cell receptors after Ad26.COV2.S vaccination. Investigators remained blinded to trial group allocation during experiments and outcome assessment. Trial participants were randomized into five groups of five: low-dose or high-dose Ad26.COV2.S given once or twice, or placebo on both occasions.

The germline ends are 14 bases apart after V is trimmed by 8 bases and J by 0 bases. Including the terminal cysteine and phenylalanine, the CDR3 comprises 15 residues. Only CDR3 DNA is held: 45 bases, read in frame from base 1. CDR1 WSHSY and CDR2 SAAADI are derived from the germline V gene. General conclusions and limits of the study: After vaccination, spike-specific CD8+ and CD4+ T cell responses were reported to show substantial breadth. Vaccine and placebo recipients had comparable non-spike TCR breadth, which fits with the vaccine containing only spike. It was noted by the authors that total T cell responses may have been underestimated by the TCR breadth and depth analyses. Compared with placebo recipients, Ad26.COV2.S recipients showed higher spike-specific TCR breadth (P = 0.0014). The study was not powered for comparison of responses between vaccine doses or regimens.

A note on this clone: It lacks a known antigen. Base-call qualities are not available, and no considerably larger clone is one nucleotide away.

TCRbeta CDR3 regions were sequenced with the immunoSEQ Assay. After extraction, genomic DNA underwent amplification by bias-controlled multiplex PCR, followed by high-throughput sequencing. In the paper's pipeline: To quantify the absolute abundance of every unique TCRbeta CDR3 region, sequences were collapsed and filtered. T cell fraction was estimated by normalization of TCRbeta template counts to usable DNA, with usable DNA being measured through amplification of reference genes present in all nucleated cells. Repertoire TCRs were annotated as SARS-CoV-2-specific by exact matching of V gene, CDR3 amino acid sequence and J gene to a known reactive TCR set. The reference SARS-CoV-2 TCR set came from MIRA and was filtered for enrichment in COVID-19-positive ImmuneCODE repertoires, removing public or cross-reactive TCRs. Based on the MIRA antigens, annotated TCRs were further analysed at the level of specific ORF or position within ORF. Breadth was defined as annotated unique rearrangements over total unique productive rearrangements; depth was the summed frequency of those rearrangements. Group comparisons of TCR breadth used two-sided Wilcoxon rank-sum tests. This is the immuneACCESS table as TCRdb keeps it, with only in-frame sequences that have V and J called. A part of the clones is gone; compared with another copy, unresolved V genes explain less than half, and the rest is unexplained. V and J calls and clone size are copied from that table; D and trimming were computed from the DNA. The sample table records hundreds of thousands of clones; roughly 90% of these occur just once. Clones ranked in the top ten supply over 1.3% of the sample.

The treatment or condition label of this sample denotes: approximately 18 received Ad26.COV2.S at low or high dose, single or two shots; roughly five received placebo; per-sample allocation not given. For vaccine and placebo recipients, the sequenced repertoires came from samples collected on day 63 after the first injection. In Cohort 1b, about two dozen adults aged 18-55 years were enrolled at a single site in Boston, USA, between 29 July and 7 August 2020. Ad26.COV2.S consisted of a replication-incompetent adenovirus type 26 vector by which a prefusion-stabilized SARS-CoV-2 spike protein from the original Wuhan strain was expressed.

The material was peripheral blood, obtained in a trial of Ad26.COV2.S vaccine versus placebo. This receptor was obtained from a person aged 18-60 years who received the Ad26.COV2.S COVID-19 vaccine or a placebo. This sequence uses TRBV10-2 and TRBJ1-5; the D region possibly corresponds to TRBD1 (6 bases align). The nucleotide sequence is TGCGCCAGCGGCACCAGGGGTTATAGCAATCAGCCCCAGCATTTT. This translates into CASGTRGYSNQPQHF.